Below are 21 T cell receptor beta chains sequenced from a single sample in a study of blood T cells in healthy people across ages. Alongside a J-beta primer mix, a sample-barcoded 5' primer served in a second PCR lasting about 7 to 11 cycles. MiXCR, run by TCRdb on the 5' RACE reads, gives a single entry per CDR3 protein. The data hold about 640,000 distinct CDR3 sequences, with around three fifths observed a single time. The material sequenced was blood. The receptors were sampled from a man between 60 and 70 years old in good health.

The V gene is TRBV5-1, the J gene TRBJ2-1; D may be TRBD1 (5 bases). The V gene lost 1 base and the J gene lost 9 bases, with 11 bases spanning the gap. There are 13 residues in the CDR3. Germline CDR1 SGHRS, CDR2 YFSETQ. CDR3 bases: TGCGCCAGCAGCTTGAAGCAGGGCACTGAGCAGTTCTTC. Encoded protein: CASSLKQGTEQFF.

J is TRBJ2-6 and V is TRBV15; D is unclear. V was cut by 0 bases and J by 0 bases, with 6 bases left in between. This CDR3 is 16 amino acids long. The germline V gene encodes CDR1 LNHNV and CDR2 YYDKDF (reference sequence). CDR3 in amino acids: CATSRERVSGANVLTF. DNA of the CDR3: TGTGCCACCAGCAGAGAGAGAGTCTCTGGGGCCAACGTCCTGACTTTC.

Note on this clonotype: With a much larger clone just one base away, this may be a read error. The V gene is TRBV4-2, the J gene TRBJ2-3; TRBD2 matches at 9 bases. The DNA end favors TRBJ2-7, so the J call may be wrong. CDR3 length: 17 residues. In germline, CDR1 is LGHNA, CDR2 YNFKEQ. In nucleotides, the CDR3 is TGTGCCAGCAGTGAAGCGGGGGGAGGGAGCCCCTACAATGAGCAGTACTTC. As protein: CASSEAGGGSPYNEQYF.

The chain joins TRBV4-1 to TRBJ2-1, with D tentatively TRBD2 (6 bases). V lost 3 bases, J lost 7 bases, and 13 bases lay in between. The CDR3 runs to 14 residues. Per the germline V gene, CDR1 is MGHRA and CDR2 is YSYEKL. The CDR3 is CASSQRSGGNEQFF. DNA of the CDR3: TGCGCCAGCAGCCAGAGAAGTGGGGGGAATGAGCAGTTCTTC.

This clonotype has more than one count but fewer than ten. The chain is built from TRBV4-2 and TRBJ2-7; 11 bases are shared with TRBD2. The germline V gene has CDR1 LGHNA and CDR2 YNFKEQ. V lost 3 bases, J lost 4 bases, and 14 bases stayed unmatched. This CDR3 is built from 18 residues. DNA for the CDR3: TGTGCCAGCAGCCAGAACACTGGGGGTAGCGGGGGGGCTTACGAGCAGTACTTC. It yields the protein CASSQNTGGSGGAYEQYF.

The chain is built from TRBV7-9 and TRBJ2-1; perhaps TRBD1 as D (8 bases). Deletions cut 5 bases from V and 3 bases from J, with 17 bases between. CDR1 and CDR2 (germline): SEHNR, FQNEAQ (reference sequence). This CDR3 has 16 amino acids. For the CDR3, the DNA is TGTGCCAGCAGCCGTGACAGGGGACTATACTACAATGAGCAGTTCTTC. As protein: CASSRDRGLYYNEQFF.

This clonotype has a count of ten or more. The gene calls are TRBV27 and TRBJ1-2; tentatively, D is TRBD1 (6 bases). This CDR3 spans 16 amino acids. The V end lost 10 bases, the J end lost 4 bases, and 25 bases lay between the germline ends. Germline values: CDR1 MNHEY, CDR2 SMNVEV (reference sequence). The CDR3 nucleotides read TGTGCCACCCGAGGGGAACGGCTACAGGGTCCCTATGGCTACACCTTC. Protein product: CATRGERLQGPYGYTF.

The chain employs TRBV6-6 and TRBJ2-5, with D possibly called TRBD1 or TRBD2 (6 bases each). Deletions cut 2 bases from V and 5 bases from J, with 15 bases between. Germline V gene lookup returns CDR1 MNHNY and CDR2 SVGAGI (reference sequence). CDR3 size: 15 residues. The CDR3 loop reads CASSYEGGGRETQYF. The CDR3 DNA is TGTGCCAGCAGTTACGAGGGGGGCGGGCGTGAGACCCAGTACTTC.

The J gene is TRBJ2-7, the V gene TRBV18, with 7 bases aligning to TRBD1. The end of the DNA fits TRBJ2-5 better, so the J call may be wrong. The CDR3 length is 16 residues. Per the germline V gene, CDR1 is KGHSH and CDR2 is LQKENI. The CDR3 is CASSPLDRAARETQYF. The CDR3 nucleotides read TGTGCCAGCTCACCACTCGACAGGGCAGCTCGGGAGACCCAGTACTTC.

A note on this clonotype: It is likely a read error, because the conserved phenylalanine at the end of the CDR3 is missing. The limits of the CDR3 on the DNA are not certain, so only TCRdb's listed CDR3 is given. This chain connects TRBV12-3 or TRBV12-4 to TRBJ2-3; the D call of TRBD1 is as the table states it, not checked on the DNA. The CDR3 spans 15 residues, counting both ends. CDR3 in amino acids: CASKWTGGMSDAQYS.

The rearrangement uses TRBV12-3 or TRBV12-4 and TRBJ2-1, with D uncertain. The CDR3 consists of 13 residues. V lost 2 bases and J 4 bases, leaving 6 bases between the germline ends. In nucleotides, the CDR3 is TGTGCCAGCAGTTTAACATATTACAATGAGCAGTTCTTC. It translates to CASSLTYYNEQFF.

V and J are TRBV9 and TRBJ2-1, with 11 bases fitting TRBD2. With the DNA end fitting TRBJ2-7 better, the J assignment may be wrong. The V gene's germline CDR1 is SGDLS and CDR2 YYNGEE. The CDR3 extends over 16 amino acids. CDR3 in amino acids: CASSVAASGGYNEQYF. CDR3 bases: TGTGCCAGCAGCGTAGCGGCTAGCGGGGGGTACAATGAGCAGTACTTC.

This clonotype was detected many times. The rearrangement joins TRBV5-5 to TRBJ2-4; D ambiguous. In germline, CDR1 is SGHKS, CDR2 YYEKEE (reference sequence). The CDR3 has 14 amino acids. V gave up 1 base and J gave up 0 bases, with 5 bases separating them. For the CDR3, the DNA is TGTGCCAGCAGCTTGCAGATAGCCAAAAACATTCAGTACTTC. This translates into CASSLQIAKNIQYF.

Only a few counts were recorded for this clonotype. The gene calls are TRBV7-9 and TRBJ1-4; D unclear. The CDR3 loop spans 14 amino acids. V was clipped by 0 bases and J by 3 bases, with 5 bases between them. Germline lookup yields CDR1 SEHNR and CDR2 FQNEAQ (reference sequence). CDR3 sequence: CASSLAGANEKLFF. CDR3 sequence (DNA): TGTGCCAGCAGCTTAGCGGGAGCTAATGAAAAACTGTTTTTT. Using reference TRBV7-9 and TRBJ1-4 for the parts outside the CDR3, the full variable domain is DTGVSQNPRHKITKRGQNVTFRCDPISEHNRLYWYRQTLGQGPEFLTYFQNEAQLEKSRLLSDRFSAERPKGSFSTLEIQRTEQGDSAMYLCASSLAGANEKLFFGSGTQLSVL.

This clonotype was counted a few times. The J gene is TRBJ1-1, the V gene TRBV29-1; D perhaps matches TRBD1 (6 bases). Looked up from germline, CDR1 is SQVTM and CDR2 is ANQGSEA. Between the trimmed V and J ends, which lost 5 bases and 5 bases, there was a span of 15 bases. This CDR3 is 13 amino acids long. CDR3 protein: CSVRQAPGTEAFF. The DNA for the CDR3 is TGCAGCGTTAGACAGGCCCCAGGGACTGAAGCTTTCTTT. The entire variable domain, with the rest obtained from reference TRBV29-1 and TRBJ1-1, is as follows: SAVISQKPSRDICQRGTSLTIQCQVDSQVTMMFWYRQQPGQSLTLIATANQGSEATYESGFVIDKFPISRPNLTFSTLTVSNMSPEDSSIYLCSVRQAPGTEAFFGQGTRLTVV.

This clonotype was counted between two and nine times. This chain links TRBV12-5 with TRBJ2-7; a weak D match, TRBD2 (6 bases). The CDR3 totals 12 residues. In germline, CDR1 is LGHNT, CDR2 FRNRAP. Trimming left V 6 bases short and J 6 bases short, with 12 bases between. The CDR3 DNA follows: TGTGCTAGTGGCCCAGGGAGGCGCGAGCAGTACTTC. It translates to CASGPGRREQYF.

The rearrangement links TRBV12-3 or TRBV12-4 to TRBJ2-4; tentatively, D is TRBD2 (6 bases). The DNA end favors TRBJ2-7, so the J call may be wrong. The CDR3 covers 16 residues. Written as DNA, the CDR3 is TGTGCCAGCAGTCCCATTGCGGGACTTCTAACCTACGAGCAGTACTTC. This gives the protein CASSPIAGLLTYEQYF.

The V call is TRBV2, the J call TRBJ2-7, with 8 bases lining up with TRBD1. The CDR3 totals 12 residues. Germline V gives CDR1 SNHLY, CDR2 FYNNEI. V shed 4 bases, J shed 6 bases, and the junction held 2 bases outside the gene matches. The CDR3 sequence: CASSGTGREQYF. In DNA form, the CDR3 reads TGTGCCAGCAGTGGGACAGGGCGCGAGCAGTACTTC.

Remarks on this clonotype: At one boundary the junction diverges from the germline segment, which might be a read error. The chain is built from TRBV10-3 and TRBJ2-3; no reliable D call. There are 12 residues in the CDR3. CDR1 is ENHRY, CDR2 SYGVKD, per germline. The CDR3 DNA reads as TGTGCCATCAGGGACGAGTCAGATATGCAGTATTTT. Protein: CAIRDESDMQYF.

This clonotype was counted only a few times. The V call is TRBV5-1, the J call TRBJ2-1; 10 bases are shared with TRBD1. Germline CDR1 reads SGHRS; CDR2 reads YFSETQ. V gave up 1 base and J gave up 9 bases; unmatched junction bases: 10. This CDR3 has 16 amino acids. The DNA of the CDR3 is TGCGCCAGCAGCTTGTCCCGGGACAGGGGTTTAGGTGAGCAGTTCTTC. It codes for CASSLSRDRGLGEQFF.

This chain links TRBV6-5 with TRBJ2-6; D is possibly TRBD1 (6 bases). The CDR3 runs 18 residues. V lost 0 bases to trimming and J lost 0 bases, with 12 bases between them. Germline values: CDR1 MNHEY, CDR2 SVGAGI. CDR3 residues: CASSYSGGKSSGANVLTF. CDR3 DNA sequence: TGTGCCAGCAGTTACTCTGGGGGCAAGAGCTCTGGGGCCAACGTCCTGACTTTC.